One sample yielded the 21 T cell receptor beta chains listed below, sequenced in a study of molecular identifiers for immune sequencing clone quantification. TCRdb re-called the PCR reads through MiXCR, storing one row per CDR3 protein. This table holds 600,000 to 650,000 distinct CDR3 sequences, 20% found once. The sample was naive CD8+ T cells from blood, with Jurkat cell RNA spiked in. Indicated subset: FACS-sorted CD8+CD4-CCR7+CD45RA+ naive T cells. The receptors stem from a human donor in good health. Some libraries in this study had Jurkat cell RNA spiked in.

V gene TRBV2 combines with J gene TRBJ1-4; D remains unclear. CDR1 and CDR2 from the germline V gene are SNHLY and FYNNEI. Trimming removed 4 bases at V and 2 bases at J, with 8 bases between. This CDR3 has 14 amino acids. In DNA form, the CDR3 reads TGTGCCAGCAGTGGCGGCCGGACTAATGAAAAACTGTTTTTT. Translating gives CASSGGRTNEKLFF.

This clonotype showed up just a few times. Just one base apart from a much larger clone, this may be a read error. This is likely a read error, given that the CDR3 carries no conserved phenylalanine or tryptophan at its end. The chain is built from TRBV30 and TRBJ2-7; no firm D call. The germline V gene has CDR1 GTSNPN and CDR2 SVGIG (reference sequence). Between the trimmed V and J ends, which lost 0 bases and 2 bases, there was a span of 8 bases. This CDR3 has 13 residues. CDR3 in amino acids: CAWSVGGPYEQYS. The CDR3 DNA follows: TGTGCCTGGAGTGTAGGCGGTCCCTACGAGCAGTACTCC.

This clonotype was recorded many times. The genes are TRBV7-9 and TRBJ2-3, with TRBD1 matching over 7 bases. CDR3 length equals 17 residues. Per germline, CDR1 SEHNR and CDR2 FQNEAQ (reference sequence). Germline trimming cut 5 bases from V and 6 bases from J; bases unmatched to any gene: 17. The CDR3 is CASSPPSDRFFRDTQYF. CDR3 DNA: TGTGCCAGCAGCCCCCCCTCGGACAGGTTTTTTCGGGATACGCAGTATTTT.

The sample holds many counts of this clonotype. The chain carries TRBV6-5 and TRBJ1-1; the D gene is possibly TRBD1 (6 bases). Trimming took 1 base from V and 5 from J, leaving 8 bases between them. This CDR3 spans 13 amino acids. From germline, CDR1 is MNHEY and CDR2 SVGAGI. CDR3 sequence (DNA): TGTGCCAGCAGTTACTTCACAGGGACTGAAGCTTTCTTT. Its translation is CASSYFTGTEAFF.

This clonotype was seen at least ten times. V gene TRBV7-6 combines with J gene TRBJ2-7, with TRBD2 identical over 8 bases. The J segment lost 0 bases and the V segment lost 2 bases, leaving 6 bases of the junction unmatched. Germline lookup yields CDR1 SGHVS and CDR2 FNYEAQ. The CDR3 is 16 amino acids. Written as DNA, the CDR3 is TGTGCCAGCAGCTTAAGCCAGCGGGGGAGCTCCTACGAGCAGTACTTC. Translating it yields CASSLSQRGSSYEQYF.

This clonotype was found many times. The CDR3 spells CSASPTGTEHAVTEAFF. The CDR3 nucleotides read TGCAGTGCTTCTCCAACCGGGACAGAACACGCCGTAACTGAAGCTTTCTTT. The chain combines TRBV20-1 with TRBJ1-1, with 7 bases aligning to TRBD1. Per the germline V gene, CDR1 is DFQATT and CDR2 is SNEGSKA (reference sequence). The CDR3 loop spans 17 amino acids. With V trimmed by 5 bases and J by 5 bases, 20 bases remained unmatched.

The chain uses TRBV12-3 or TRBV12-4 and TRBJ2-1; TRBD2 aligns across 9 bases. The CDR3 consists of 16 residues. V lost 3 bases to trimming and J lost 4 bases; unmatched junction nucleotides: 7. CDR3 sequence (DNA): TGTGCCAGCAGTTTTAGTGCGGGAGGGGGGTACAATGAGCAGTTCTTC. Translating gives CASSFSAGGGYNEQFF.

This clonotype has a count of ten or more. This chain joins TRBV4-1 and TRBJ2-1; D may be TRBD1 (6 bases). Per the germline V gene, CDR1 is MGHRA and CDR2 is YSYEKL. Trimming took off 3 bases at V and 5 bases at J, with 14 bases between the two ends. The CDR3 totals 15 residues. The CDR3 sequence: CASSHIAGVDNEQFF. The CDR3 DNA is TGCGCCAGCAGCCATATAGCAGGGGTTGACAATGAGCAGTTCTTC.

This clonotype was picked up a small number of times. The V call is TRBV4-3, the J call TRBJ2-1; 7 bases are shared with TRBD2. The J segment lost 10 bases and the V segment lost 0 bases, leaving 9 bases of the junction unmatched. This CDR3 comprises 15 residues. Germline V CDR1 and CDR2: LGHNA, YSLEER. The CDR3 loop reads CASSQDLGGSGEQFF. For the CDR3, the DNA is TGCGCCAGCAGCCAAGATCTGGGGGGTAGCGGGGAGCAGTTCTTC.

In this sample, this clonotype turned up many times. The chain carries TRBV7-9 and TRBJ1-1; D ambiguous. V lost 0 bases, J lost 4 bases, and 12 bases lay in between. This CDR3 comprises 15 residues. CDR1 SEHNR and CDR2 FQNEAQ come from the germline V gene (reference sequence). This CDR3 is CASSLALGSVTEAFF. The CDR3 nucleotides are TGTGCCAGCAGCTTAGCGTTGGGTTCCGTCACTGAAGCTTTCTTT.

V and J are TRBV4-2 and TRBJ2-1, with TRBD2 matching over 8 bases. With V trimmed by 3 bases and J by 9 bases, 19 bases remained unmatched. The germline V gene encodes CDR1 LGHNA and CDR2 YNFKEQ. The CDR3 has 18 amino acids. The CDR3 nucleotides are TGTGCCAGCAGCCACCCTAAGACTAGCGAACGGGTCTTTGGTGAGCAGTTCTTC. Amino acids: CASSHPKTSERVFGEQFF.

This clonotype has ten or more counts. The V call is TRBV28, the J call TRBJ1-5; D unclear. CDR3 length: 14 amino acids. The V gene lost 3 bases and the J gene lost 4 bases, with 10 bases spanning the gap. Germline-derived CDR1 and CDR2 are MDHEN and SYDVKM. As DNA, the CDR3 is TGTGCCAGCAGTTTTTCGGTTACAAATCAGCCCCAGCATTTT. It translates to CASSFSVTNQPQHF.

This clonotype showed up just a few times. The gene calls are TRBV27 and TRBJ2-7, with D tentatively TRBD1 (6 bases). Germline V gives CDR1 MNHEY, CDR2 SMNVEV (reference sequence). V lost 3 bases and J lost 6, with 15 bases in between. CDR3 length: 14 residues. CDR3 in amino acids: CASSFGGGSSEQYF. CDR3 in DNA: TGTGCCAGCAGTTTTGGGGGCGGGTCAAGCGAGCAGTACTTC.

This clonotype was seen at least ten times. This rearrangement joins TRBV9 to TRBJ2-7, with 7 bases identical to TRBD1. The trim removed 4 bases at V and 2 bases at J, leaving 9 bases unmatched. The CDR3 is made up of 15 amino acids. Per the germline V gene, CDR1 is SGDLS and CDR2 is YYNGEE. Written as DNA, the CDR3 is TGTGCCAGCAGCCCGGGACAGCGGCAGACCTACGAGCAGTACTTC. It translates to CASSPGQRQTYEQYF.

The chain has TRBV20-1 and TRBJ2-7, with 13 bases identical to TRBD2. V gave up 3 bases and J gave up 6 bases; unmatched junction bases: 5. The CDR3 is 14 residues long. From germline, CDR1 is DFQATT and CDR2 SNEGSKA (reference sequence). CDR3 region: CSARVGLAGFEQYF. CDR3 nucleotide sequence: TGCAGTGCTAGGGTGGGACTAGCGGGGTTCGAGCAGTACTTC.

This clonotype was seen at least ten times. The chain combines TRBV3-1 with TRBJ2-7; TRBD1 might be the D (5 bases). CDR1 is LGHDT, CDR2 YNNKEL, per germline (reference sequence). The CDR3 runs to 15 residues. V was pared by 0 bases and J by 0 bases, with 9 bases between. The CDR3 DNA reads TGTGCCAGCAGCCAAGATGGGGCGACCTCCTACGAGCAGTACTTC. Protein product: CASSQDGATSYEQYF.

Many counts were recorded for this clonotype. In DNA form, the CDR3 reads TGTGCCAGCACCCAAGAGCGACATAGCACAGATACGCAGTATTTT. Residues: CASTQERHSTDTQYF. The chain employs TRBV12-3 or TRBV12-4 and TRBJ2-3; D gene ambiguous. CDR3 size: 15 residues. Trimming cost V 7 bases and J 0 bases, with 14 bases left between them.

The sample holds many counts of this clonotype. The chain employs TRBV27 and TRBJ2-2; tentative D call: TRBD2 (5 bases). The CDR3 extends over 13 amino acids. Trimming took off 7 bases at V and 4 bases at J, with 10 bases between the two ends. Germline V gives CDR1 MNHEY, CDR2 SMNVEV (reference sequence). CDR3 nucleotides: TGTGCCAGCACCGACTATACCACCGGGGAGCTGTTTTTT. It codes for CASTDYTTGELFF.

This clonotype showed up many times. DNA for the CDR3: TGTGCCAGCAGCTTATCTGTAGGGACCTACGAGCAGTACTTC. Translating it yields CASSLSVGTYEQYF. The chain recombines TRBV7-9 with TRBJ2-7; no clear D. Germline CDR1 is SEHNR and CDR2 is FQNEAQ (reference sequence). The CDR3 runs 14 residues. V lost 2 bases to trimming and J lost 2 bases, with 10 bases between them.

In the case of this clonotype: This sequence may be a read error, since a much larger clone differs from it by one base. The chain employs TRBV5-1 and TRBJ1-1; D remains unclear. Germline-derived CDR1 and CDR2 are SGHRS and YFSETQ. The CDR3 is 15 amino acids. The V end lost 0 bases, the J end lost 4 bases, and 13 bases lay between the germline ends. The CDR3 spells CASSLVGSGSTEAFF. CDR3 nucleotides: TGCGCCAGCAGCTTGGTCGGGTCGGGGAGCACTGAAGCTTTCTTT. The full variable domain, completed using reference TRBV5-1 and TRBJ1-1, is KAGVTQTPRYLIKTRGQQVTLSCSPISGHRSVSWYQQTPGQGLQFLFEYFSETQRNKGNFPGRFSGRQFSNSRSEMNVSTLELGDSALYLCASSLVGSGSTEAFFGQGTRLTVV.

This clonotype was detected only a few times. The junction shows a germline mismatch at one end, possibly a read error. The genes are TRBV29-1 and TRBJ1-2, with unresolved D. CDR3 length: 11 residues. Germline CDR1 SQVTM, CDR2 ANQGSEA. The CDR3 nucleotides are TGCAGCGTTGAAGGGGGTAATGGCCACACCTTC. Translating gives CSVEGGNGHTF.